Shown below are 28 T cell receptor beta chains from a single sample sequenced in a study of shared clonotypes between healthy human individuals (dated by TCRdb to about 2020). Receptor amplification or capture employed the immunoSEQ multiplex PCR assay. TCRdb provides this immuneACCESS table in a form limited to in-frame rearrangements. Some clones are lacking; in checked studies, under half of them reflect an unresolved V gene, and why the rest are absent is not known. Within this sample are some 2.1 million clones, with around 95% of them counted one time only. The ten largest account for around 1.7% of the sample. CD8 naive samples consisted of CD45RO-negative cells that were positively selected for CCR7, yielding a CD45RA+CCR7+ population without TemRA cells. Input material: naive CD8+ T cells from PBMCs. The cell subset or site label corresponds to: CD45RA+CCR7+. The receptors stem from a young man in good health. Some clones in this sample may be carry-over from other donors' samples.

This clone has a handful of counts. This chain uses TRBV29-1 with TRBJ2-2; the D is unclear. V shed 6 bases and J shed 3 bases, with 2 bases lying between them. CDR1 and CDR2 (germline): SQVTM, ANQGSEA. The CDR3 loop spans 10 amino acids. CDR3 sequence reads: CSVYTGELFF. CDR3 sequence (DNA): TGCAGCGTCTACACCGGGGAGCTGTTTTTT.

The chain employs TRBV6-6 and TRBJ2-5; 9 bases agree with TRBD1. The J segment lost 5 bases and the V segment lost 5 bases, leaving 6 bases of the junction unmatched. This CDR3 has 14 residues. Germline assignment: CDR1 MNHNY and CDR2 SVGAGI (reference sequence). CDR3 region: CASSTNRGRETQYF. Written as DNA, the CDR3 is TGTGCCAGCAGTACAAACAGGGGGCGGGAGACCCAGTACTTC.

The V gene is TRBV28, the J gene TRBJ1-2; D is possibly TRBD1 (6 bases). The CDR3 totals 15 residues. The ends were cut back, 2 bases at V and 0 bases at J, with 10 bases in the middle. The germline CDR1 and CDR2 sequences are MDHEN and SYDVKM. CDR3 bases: TGTGCCAGCAGTTTAAGGGGGGGCACTAACTATGGCTACACCTTC. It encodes CASSLRGGTNYGYTF.

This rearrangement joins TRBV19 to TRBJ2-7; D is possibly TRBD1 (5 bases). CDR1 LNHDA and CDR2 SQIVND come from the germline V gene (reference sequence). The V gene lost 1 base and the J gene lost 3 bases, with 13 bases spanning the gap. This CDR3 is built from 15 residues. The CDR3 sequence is CASSIGGGPFYEQYF. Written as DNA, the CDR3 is TGTGCCAGTAGTATAGGGGGCGGACCATTCTACGAGCAGTACTTC.

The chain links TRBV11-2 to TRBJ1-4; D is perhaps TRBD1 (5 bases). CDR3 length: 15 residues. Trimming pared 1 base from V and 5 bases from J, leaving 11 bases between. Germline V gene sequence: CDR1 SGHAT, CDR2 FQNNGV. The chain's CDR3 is CASSLVGEVNEKLFF. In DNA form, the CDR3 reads TGTGCCAGCAGCTTAGTGGGGGAGGTCAATGAAAAACTGTTTTTT.

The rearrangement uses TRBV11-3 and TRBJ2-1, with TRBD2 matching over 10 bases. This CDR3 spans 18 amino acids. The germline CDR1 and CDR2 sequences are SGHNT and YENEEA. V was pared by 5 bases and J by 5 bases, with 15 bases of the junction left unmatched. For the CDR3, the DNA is TGTGCCAGCAGCCAACAGCCGGGGCTAGCGGGAGAACACAATGAGCAGTTCTTC. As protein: CASSQQPGLAGEHNEQFF.

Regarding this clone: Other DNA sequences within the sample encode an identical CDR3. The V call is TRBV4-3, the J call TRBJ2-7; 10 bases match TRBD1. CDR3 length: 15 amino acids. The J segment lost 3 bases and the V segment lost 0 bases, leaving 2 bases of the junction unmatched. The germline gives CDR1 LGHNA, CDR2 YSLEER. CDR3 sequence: CASSQERTGGYEQYF. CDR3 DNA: TGCGCCAGCAGCCAAGAGCGGACAGGGGGCTACGAGCAGTACTTC.

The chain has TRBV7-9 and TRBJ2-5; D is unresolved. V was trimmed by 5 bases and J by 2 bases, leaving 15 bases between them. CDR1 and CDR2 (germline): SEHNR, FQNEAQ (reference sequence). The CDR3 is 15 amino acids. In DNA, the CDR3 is TGTGCCAGCAGCGTATTGACCAACGGGCAAGAGACCCAGTACTTC. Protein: CASSVLTNGQETQYF. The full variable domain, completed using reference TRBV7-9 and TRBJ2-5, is DTGVSQNPRHKITKRGQNVTFRCDPISEHNRLYWYRQTLGQGPEFLTYFQNEAQLEKSRLLSDRFSAERPKGSFSTLEIQRTEQGDSAMYLCASSVLTNGQETQYFGPGTRLLVL.

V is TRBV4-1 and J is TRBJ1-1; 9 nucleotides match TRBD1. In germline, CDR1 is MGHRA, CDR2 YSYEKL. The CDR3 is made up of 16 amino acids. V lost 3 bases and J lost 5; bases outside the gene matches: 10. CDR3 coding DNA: TGCGCCAGCAGCCAGGGTCCCGGGACAGGGCTGACTGAAGCTTTCTTT. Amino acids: CASSQGPGTGLTEAFF.

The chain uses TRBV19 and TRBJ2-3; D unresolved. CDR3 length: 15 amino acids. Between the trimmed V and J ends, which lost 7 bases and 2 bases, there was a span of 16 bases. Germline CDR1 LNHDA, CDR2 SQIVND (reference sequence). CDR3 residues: CASTPLPRITDTQYF. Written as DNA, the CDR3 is TGTGCCAGTACCCCCCTGCCTAGGATCACAGATACGCAGTATTTT.

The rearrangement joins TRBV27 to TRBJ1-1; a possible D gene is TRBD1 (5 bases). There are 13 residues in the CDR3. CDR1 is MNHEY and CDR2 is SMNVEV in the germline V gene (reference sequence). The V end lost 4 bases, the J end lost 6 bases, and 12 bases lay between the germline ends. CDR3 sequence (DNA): TGTGCCAGCAGTTCGGGACTGCTATCTGAAGCTTTCTTT. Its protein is CASSSGLLSEAFF.

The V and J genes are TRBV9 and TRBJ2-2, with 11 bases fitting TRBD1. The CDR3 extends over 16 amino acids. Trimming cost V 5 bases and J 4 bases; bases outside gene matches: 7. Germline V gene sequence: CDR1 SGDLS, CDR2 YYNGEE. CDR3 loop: CASRGTGGSGTGELFF. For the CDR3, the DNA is TGTGCCAGCAGAGGGACAGGGGGTTCGGGCACCGGGGAGCTGTTTTTT.

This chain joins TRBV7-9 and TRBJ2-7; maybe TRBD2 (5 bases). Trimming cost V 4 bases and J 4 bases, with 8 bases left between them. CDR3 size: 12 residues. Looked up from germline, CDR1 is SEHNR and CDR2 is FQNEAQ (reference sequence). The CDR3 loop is CASSSWTYEQYF. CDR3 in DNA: TGTGCCAGCAGCTCCTGGACTTACGAGCAGTACTTC.

The CDR3 loop reads CAISESFRTSHGRTDTQYF. The CDR3 nucleotides are TGTGCCATCAGTGAGTCGTTTAGGACTAGTCACGGTCGCACAGATACGCAGTATTTT. The gene calls are TRBV10-3 and TRBJ2-3; 7 positions agree with TRBD2. The CDR3 is 19 residues long. Germline V gene data show CDR1 as ENHRY and CDR2 as SYGVKD. Losses at the gene ends were 0 bases for V and 1 base for J; bases not matched to a gene: 13.

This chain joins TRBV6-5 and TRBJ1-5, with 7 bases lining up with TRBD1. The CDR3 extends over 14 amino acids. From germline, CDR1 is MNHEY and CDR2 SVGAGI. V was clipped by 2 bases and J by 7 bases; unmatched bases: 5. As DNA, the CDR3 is TGTGCCAGCAGTTACACACAGGGGAGCCAGCCCCAGCATTTT. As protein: CASSYTQGSQPQHF.

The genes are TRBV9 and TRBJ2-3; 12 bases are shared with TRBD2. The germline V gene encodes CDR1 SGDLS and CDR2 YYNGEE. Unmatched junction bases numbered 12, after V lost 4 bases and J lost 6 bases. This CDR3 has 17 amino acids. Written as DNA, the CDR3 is TGTGCCAGCAGCCTTTCCCTAGCGGGAGGGGGGGTGGATACGCAGTATTTT. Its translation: CASSLSLAGGGVDTQYF.

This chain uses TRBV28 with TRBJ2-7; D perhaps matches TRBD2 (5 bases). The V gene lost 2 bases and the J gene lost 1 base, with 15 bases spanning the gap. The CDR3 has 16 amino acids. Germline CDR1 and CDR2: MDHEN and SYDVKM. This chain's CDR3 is CASSLGLATLSYEQYF. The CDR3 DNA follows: TGTGCCAGCAGTTTAGGGCTAGCCACACTTTCCTACGAGCAGTACTTC. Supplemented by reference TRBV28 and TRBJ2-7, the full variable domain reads DVKVTQSSRYLVKRTGEKVFLECVQDMDHENMFWYRQDPGLGLRLIYFSYDVKMKEKGDIPEGYSVSREKKERFSLILESASTNQTSMYLCASSLGLATLSYEQYFGPGTRLTVT.

As DNA, the CDR3 is TGTGCCAGCGCGGTCCTCAGCGGCACATACAATGAGCAGTTCTTC. The encoded protein is CASAVLSGTYNEQFF. V is TRBV27 and J is TRBJ2-1; a weak D match, TRBD2 (5 bases). With 8 bases removed from V and 4 bases from J, the gap between germline ends came to 18 bases. The CDR3 has 15 residues. Germline loops: CDR1 MNHEY, CDR2 SMNVEV (reference sequence).

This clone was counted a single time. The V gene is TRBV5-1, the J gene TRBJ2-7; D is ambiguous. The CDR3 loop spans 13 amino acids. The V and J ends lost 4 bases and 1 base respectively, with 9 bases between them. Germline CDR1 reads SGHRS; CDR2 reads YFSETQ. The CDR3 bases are TGCGCCAGCAGCCCAGTAGGATCCTACGAGCAGTACTTC. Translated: CASSPVGSYEQYF.

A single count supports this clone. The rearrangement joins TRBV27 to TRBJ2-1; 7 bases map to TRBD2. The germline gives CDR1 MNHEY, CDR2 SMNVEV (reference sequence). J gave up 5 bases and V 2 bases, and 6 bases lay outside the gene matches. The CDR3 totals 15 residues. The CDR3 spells CASSLSSSGDNEQFF. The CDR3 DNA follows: TGTGCCAGCAGTTTAAGTTCTAGCGGAGACAATGAGCAGTTCTTC.

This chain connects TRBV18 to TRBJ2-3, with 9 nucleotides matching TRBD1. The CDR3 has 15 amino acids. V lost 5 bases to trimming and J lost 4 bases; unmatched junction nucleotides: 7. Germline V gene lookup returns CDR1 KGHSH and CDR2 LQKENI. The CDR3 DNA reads TGTGCCAGCTCAGCCGGGACAGGGTTTCCAGATACGCAGTATTTT. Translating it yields CASSAGTGFPDTQYF.

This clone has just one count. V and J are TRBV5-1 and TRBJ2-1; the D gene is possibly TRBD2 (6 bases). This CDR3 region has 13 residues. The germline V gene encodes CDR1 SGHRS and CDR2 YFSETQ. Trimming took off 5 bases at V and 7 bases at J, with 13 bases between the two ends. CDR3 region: CASRGLSSNEQFF. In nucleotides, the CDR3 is TGCGCCAGCAGGGGACTTAGTTCAAATGAGCAGTTCTTC.

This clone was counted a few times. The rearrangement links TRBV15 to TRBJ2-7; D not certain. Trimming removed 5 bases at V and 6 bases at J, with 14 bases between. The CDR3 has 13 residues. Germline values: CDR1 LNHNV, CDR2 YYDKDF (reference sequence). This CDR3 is CATSAGPPAEQYF. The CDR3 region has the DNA TGTGCCACCAGCGCCGGACCACCTGCCGAGCAGTACTTC.

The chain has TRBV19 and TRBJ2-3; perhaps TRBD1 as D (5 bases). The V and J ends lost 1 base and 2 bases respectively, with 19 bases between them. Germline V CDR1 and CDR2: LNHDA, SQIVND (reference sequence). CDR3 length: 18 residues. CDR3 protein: CASSIVGLFRQTTDTQYF. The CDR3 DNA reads TGTGCCAGTAGTATAGTTGGCTTATTTCGACAGACCACAGATACGCAGTATTTT.

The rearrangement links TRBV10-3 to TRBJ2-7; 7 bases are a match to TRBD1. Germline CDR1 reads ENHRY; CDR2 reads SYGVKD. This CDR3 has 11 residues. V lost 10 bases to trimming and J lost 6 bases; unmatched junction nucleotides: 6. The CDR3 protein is CAKRQGGEQYF. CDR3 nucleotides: TGTGCCAAACGACAGGGCGGCGAGCAGTACTTC.

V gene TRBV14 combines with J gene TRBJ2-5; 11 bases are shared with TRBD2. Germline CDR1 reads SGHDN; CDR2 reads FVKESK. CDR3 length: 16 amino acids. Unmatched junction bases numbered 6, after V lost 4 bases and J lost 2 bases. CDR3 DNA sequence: TGTGCCAGCAGCCGCCTACTAGCGGGAGATCAAGAGACCCAGTACTTC. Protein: CASSRLLAGDQETQYF.

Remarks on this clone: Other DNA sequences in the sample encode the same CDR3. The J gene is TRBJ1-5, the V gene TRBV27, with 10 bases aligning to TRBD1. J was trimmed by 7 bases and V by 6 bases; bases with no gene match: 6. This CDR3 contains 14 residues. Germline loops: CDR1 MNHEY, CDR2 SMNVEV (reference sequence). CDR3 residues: CASSPDRGTQPQHF. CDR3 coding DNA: TGTGCCAGCAGCCCGGACAGGGGGACCCAGCCCCAGCATTTT.

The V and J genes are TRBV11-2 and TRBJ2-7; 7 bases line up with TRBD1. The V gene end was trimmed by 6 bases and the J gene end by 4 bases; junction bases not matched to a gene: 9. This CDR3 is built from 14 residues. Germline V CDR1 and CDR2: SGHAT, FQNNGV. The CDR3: CASRSTGTRYEQYF. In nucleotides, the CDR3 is TGTGCCAGCAGGTCGACAGGGACACGATACGAGCAGTACTTC.